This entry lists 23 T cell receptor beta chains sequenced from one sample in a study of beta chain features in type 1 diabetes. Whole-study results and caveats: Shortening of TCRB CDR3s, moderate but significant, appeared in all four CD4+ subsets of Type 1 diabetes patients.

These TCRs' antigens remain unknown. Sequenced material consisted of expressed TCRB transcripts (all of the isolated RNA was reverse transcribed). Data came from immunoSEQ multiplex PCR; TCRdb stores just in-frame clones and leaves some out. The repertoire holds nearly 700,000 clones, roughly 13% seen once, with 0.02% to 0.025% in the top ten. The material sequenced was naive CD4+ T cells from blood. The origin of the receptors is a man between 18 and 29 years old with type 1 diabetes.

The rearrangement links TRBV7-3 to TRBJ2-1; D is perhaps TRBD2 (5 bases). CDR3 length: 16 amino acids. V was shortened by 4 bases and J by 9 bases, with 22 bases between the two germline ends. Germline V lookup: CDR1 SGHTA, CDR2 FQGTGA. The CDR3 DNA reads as TGTGCCAGCAGCTCCCTGCTAGCAGCCACCCGATCTGAGCAGTTCTTC. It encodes CASSSLLAATRSEQFF. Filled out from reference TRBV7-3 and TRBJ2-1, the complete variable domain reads GAGVSQTPSNKVTEKGKYVELRCDPISGHTALYWYRQSLGQGPEFLIYFQGTGAADDSGLPNDRFFAVRPEGSVSTLKIQRTERGDSAVYLCASSSLLAATRSEQFFGPGTRLTVL.

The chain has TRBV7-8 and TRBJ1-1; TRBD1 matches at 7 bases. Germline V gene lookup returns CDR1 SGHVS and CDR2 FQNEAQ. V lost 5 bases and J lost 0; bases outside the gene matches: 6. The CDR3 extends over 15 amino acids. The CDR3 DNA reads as TGTGCCAGCAGCCGGGAACAGGGGTTGAACACTGAAGCTTTCTTT. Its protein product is CASSREQGLNTEAFF.

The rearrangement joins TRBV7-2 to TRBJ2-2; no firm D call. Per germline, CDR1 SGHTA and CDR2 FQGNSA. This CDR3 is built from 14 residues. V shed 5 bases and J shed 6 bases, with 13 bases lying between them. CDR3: CASSPSPGAGELFF. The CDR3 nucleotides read TGTGCCAGCAGCCCCTCCCCGGGTGCCGGGGAGCTGTTTTTT. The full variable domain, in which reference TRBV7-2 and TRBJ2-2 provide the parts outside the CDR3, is GAGVSQSPSNKVTEKGKDVELRCDPISGHTALYWYRQSLGQGLEFLIYFQGNSAPDKSGLPSDRFSAERTGGSVSTLTIQRTQQEDSAVYLCASSPSPGAGELFFGEGSRLTVL.

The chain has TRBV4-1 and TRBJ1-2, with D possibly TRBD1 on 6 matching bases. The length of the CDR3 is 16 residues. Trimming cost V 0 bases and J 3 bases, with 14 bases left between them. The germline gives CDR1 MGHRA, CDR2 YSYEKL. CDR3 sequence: CASSQETGFAHYGYTF. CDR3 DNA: TGCGCCAGCAGCCAAGAAACAGGGTTTGCTCACTATGGCTACACCTTC.

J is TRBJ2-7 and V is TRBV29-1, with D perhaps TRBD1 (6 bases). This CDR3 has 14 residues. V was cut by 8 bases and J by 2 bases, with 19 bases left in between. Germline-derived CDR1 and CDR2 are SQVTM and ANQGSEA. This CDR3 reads CSTAMGHGPYEQYF. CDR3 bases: TGCAGCACTGCCATGGGACACGGGCCCTACGAGCAGTACTTC.

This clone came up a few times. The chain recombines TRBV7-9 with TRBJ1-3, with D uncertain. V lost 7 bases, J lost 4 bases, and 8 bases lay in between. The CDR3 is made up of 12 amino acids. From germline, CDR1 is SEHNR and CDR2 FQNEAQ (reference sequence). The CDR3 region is CASNPQGNTIYF. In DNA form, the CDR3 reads TGTGCCAGCAACCCCCAAGGAAACACCATATATTTT.

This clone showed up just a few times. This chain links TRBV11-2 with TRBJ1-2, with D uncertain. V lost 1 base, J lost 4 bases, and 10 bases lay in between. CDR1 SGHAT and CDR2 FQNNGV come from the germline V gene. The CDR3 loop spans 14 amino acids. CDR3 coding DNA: TGTGCCAGCAGCTTAGCAATCTCTAGCTATGGCTACACCTTC. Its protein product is CASSLAISSYGYTF.

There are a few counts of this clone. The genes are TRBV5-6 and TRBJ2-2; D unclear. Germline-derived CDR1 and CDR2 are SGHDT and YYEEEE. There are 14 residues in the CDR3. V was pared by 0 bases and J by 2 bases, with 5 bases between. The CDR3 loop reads CASSLGLNTGELFF. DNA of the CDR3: TGTGCCAGCAGCTTGGGCCTAAACACCGGGGAGCTGTTTTTT.

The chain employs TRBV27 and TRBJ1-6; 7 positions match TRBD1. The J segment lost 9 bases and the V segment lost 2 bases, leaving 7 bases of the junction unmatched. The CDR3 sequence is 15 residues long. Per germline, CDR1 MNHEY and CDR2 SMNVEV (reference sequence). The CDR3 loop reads CASSLGWDSRSPLHF. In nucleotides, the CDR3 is TGTGCCAGCAGTTTAGGTTGGGACAGCCGTTCACCCCTCCACTTT.

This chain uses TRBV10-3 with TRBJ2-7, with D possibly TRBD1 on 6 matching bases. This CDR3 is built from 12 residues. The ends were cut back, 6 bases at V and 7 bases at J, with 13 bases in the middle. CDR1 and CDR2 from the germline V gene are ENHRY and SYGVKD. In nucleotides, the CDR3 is TGTGCCATCAGCCTTACAGGGAGAGAGCAGTACTTC. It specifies CAISLTGREQYF.

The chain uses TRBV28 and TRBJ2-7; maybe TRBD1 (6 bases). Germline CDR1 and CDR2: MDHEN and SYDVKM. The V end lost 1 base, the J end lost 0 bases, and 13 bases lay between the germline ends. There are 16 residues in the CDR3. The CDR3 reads CASSLLSQGHSYEQYF. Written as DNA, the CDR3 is TGTGCCAGCAGTTTATTGAGTCAGGGGCACTCCTACGAGCAGTACTTC. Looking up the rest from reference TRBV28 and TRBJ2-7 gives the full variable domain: DVKVTQSSRYLVKRTGEKVFLECVQDMDHENMFWYRQDPGLGLRLIYFSYDVKMKEKGDIPEGYSVSREKKERFSLILESASTNQTSMYLCASSLLSQGHSYEQYFGPGTRLTVT.

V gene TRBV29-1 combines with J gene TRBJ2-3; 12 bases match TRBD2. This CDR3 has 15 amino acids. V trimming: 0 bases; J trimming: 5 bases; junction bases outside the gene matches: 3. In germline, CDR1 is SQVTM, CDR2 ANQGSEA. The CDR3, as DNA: TGCAGCGTTGAAGAGCTAGCGGGGGGGCGAGATACGCAGTATTTT. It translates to CSVEELAGGRDTQYF.

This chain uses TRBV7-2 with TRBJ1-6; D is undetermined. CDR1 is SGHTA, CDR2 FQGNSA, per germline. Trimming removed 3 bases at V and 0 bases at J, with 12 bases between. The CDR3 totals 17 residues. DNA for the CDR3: TGTGCCAGCAGCTTTCCGCCGGGTGGCTCCTATAATTCACCCCTCCACTTT. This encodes CASSFPPGGSYNSPLHF.

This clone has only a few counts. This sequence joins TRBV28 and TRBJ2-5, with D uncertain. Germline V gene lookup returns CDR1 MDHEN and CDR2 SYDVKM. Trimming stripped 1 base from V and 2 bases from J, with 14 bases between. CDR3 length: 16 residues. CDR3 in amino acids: CASSLSLGTVQETQYF. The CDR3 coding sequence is TGTGCCAGCAGTTTATCTTTGGGCACTGTTCAAGAGACCCAGTACTTC.

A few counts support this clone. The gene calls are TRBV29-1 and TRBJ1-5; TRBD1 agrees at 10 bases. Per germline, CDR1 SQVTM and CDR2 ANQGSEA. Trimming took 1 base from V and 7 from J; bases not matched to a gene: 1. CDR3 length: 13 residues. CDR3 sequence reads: CSVEGTGGQPQHF. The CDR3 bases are TGCAGCGTTGAAGGGACAGGGGGACAGCCCCAGCATTTT.

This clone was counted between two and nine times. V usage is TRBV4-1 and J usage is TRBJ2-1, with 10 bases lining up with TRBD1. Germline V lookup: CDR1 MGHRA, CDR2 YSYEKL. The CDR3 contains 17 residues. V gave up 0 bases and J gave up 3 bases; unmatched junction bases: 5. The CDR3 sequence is CASSQDRDRGSYNEQFF. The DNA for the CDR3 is TGCGCCAGCAGCCAAGATCGGGACAGGGGAAGCTACAATGAGCAGTTCTTC.

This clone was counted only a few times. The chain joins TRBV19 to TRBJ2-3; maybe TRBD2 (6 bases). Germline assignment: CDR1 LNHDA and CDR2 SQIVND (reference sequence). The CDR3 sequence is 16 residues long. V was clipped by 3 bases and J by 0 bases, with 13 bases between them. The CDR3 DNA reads TGTGCCAGTAGTATCGGGGGTCGGGTGAGCACAGATACGCAGTATTTT. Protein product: CASSIGGRVSTDTQYF.

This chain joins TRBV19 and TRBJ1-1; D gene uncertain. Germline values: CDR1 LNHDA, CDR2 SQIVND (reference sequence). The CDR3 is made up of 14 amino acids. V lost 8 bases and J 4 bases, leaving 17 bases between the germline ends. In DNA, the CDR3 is TGTGCCAGTCGGCGTGGTTGGGGATTCACTGAAGCTTTCTTT. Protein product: CASRRGWGFTEAFF.

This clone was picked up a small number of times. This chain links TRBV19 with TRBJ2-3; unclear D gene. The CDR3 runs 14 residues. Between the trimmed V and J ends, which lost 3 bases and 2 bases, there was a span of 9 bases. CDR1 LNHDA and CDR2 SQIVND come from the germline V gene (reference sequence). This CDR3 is CASSMPDATDTQYF. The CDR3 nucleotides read TGTGCCAGTAGTATGCCGGACGCCACAGATACGCAGTATTTT.

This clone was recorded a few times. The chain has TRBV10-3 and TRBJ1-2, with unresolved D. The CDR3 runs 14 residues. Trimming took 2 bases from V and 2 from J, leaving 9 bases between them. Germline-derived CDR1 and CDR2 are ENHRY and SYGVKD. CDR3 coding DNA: TGTGCCATCAGTGAGAGGGTCGGAAACTATGGCTACACCTTC. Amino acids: CAISERVGNYGYTF.

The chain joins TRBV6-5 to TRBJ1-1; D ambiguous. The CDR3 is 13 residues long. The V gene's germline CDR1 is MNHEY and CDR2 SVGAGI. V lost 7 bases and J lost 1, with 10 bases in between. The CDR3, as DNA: TGTGCCAGCATCCACGGACGGAACACTGAAGCTTTCTTT. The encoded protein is CASIHGRNTEAFF.

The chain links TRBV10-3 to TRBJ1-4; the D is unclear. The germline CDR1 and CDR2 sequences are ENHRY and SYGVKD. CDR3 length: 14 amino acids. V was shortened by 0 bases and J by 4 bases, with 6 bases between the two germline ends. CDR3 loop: CAISESGDNEKLFF. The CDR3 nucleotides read TGTGCCATCAGTGAGTCCGGGGATAATGAAAAACTGTTTTTT.

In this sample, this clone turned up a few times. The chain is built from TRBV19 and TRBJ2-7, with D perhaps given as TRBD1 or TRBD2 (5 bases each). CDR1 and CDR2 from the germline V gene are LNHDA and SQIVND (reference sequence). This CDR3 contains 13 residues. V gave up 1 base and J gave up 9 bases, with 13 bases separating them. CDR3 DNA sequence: TGTGCCAGTAGTATAGGGGGACCCCCAGGGCAGTACTTC. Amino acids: CASSIGGPPGQYF. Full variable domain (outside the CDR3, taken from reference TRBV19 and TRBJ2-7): DGGITQSPKYLFRKEGQNVTLSCEQNLNHDAMYWYRQDPGQGLRLIYYSQIVNDFQKGDIAEGYSVSREKKESFPLTVTSAQKNPTAFYLCASSIGGPPGQYFGPGTRLTVT.